These 29 T cell receptor beta chains were all obtained from the same sample, sequenced in a study of blood T cell repertoires in COVID-19. Assay: immunoSEQ multiplex PCR; the TCRdb copy retains only in-frame clones and omits some. The table has 180,000 or so clones, approximately 80% seen once; the top ten hold 6% to 8%. What was sequenced was peripheral blood. The receptor set was obtained from a human donor with acute or convalescent COVID-19. The donor label of this sample is uncertain.

The rearrangement joins TRBV30 to TRBJ2-3, with 14 bases identical to TRBD2. Germline V lookup: CDR1 GTSNPN, CDR2 SVGIG (reference sequence). V was clipped by 2 bases and J by 4 bases; unmatched bases: 5. This CDR3 is built from 16 residues. CDR3 in DNA: TGTGCCTGGAGTCCCGGGACTAGCGGGAGCGCAGATACGCAGTATTTT. It translates to CAWSPGTSGSADTQYF.

The V gene is TRBV29-1, the J gene TRBJ2-6; tentatively, D is TRBD1 (6 bases). Germline assignment: CDR1 SQVTM and CDR2 ANQGSEA. This CDR3 has 16 residues. With 4 bases removed from V and 0 bases from J, the gap between germline ends came to 13 bases. CDR3 region: CSVVDTGSSGANVLTF. The DNA of the CDR3 is TGCAGCGTTGTGGATACAGGGTCCTCTGGGGCCAACGTCCTGACTTTC.

The gene calls are TRBV5-6 and TRBJ1-2, with 10 bases identical to TRBD1. The CDR3 has 13 amino acids. Germline V CDR1 and CDR2: SGHDT, YYEEEE. The V and J ends lost 7 bases and 8 bases, in that order; junction bases with no gene match: 8. As DNA, the CDR3 is TGTGCCAGCGTCCGGGACAGGGGAGGCGGCTACACCTTC. Protein: CASVRDRGGGYTF.

This clone came up a few times. The rearrangement joins TRBV5-1 to TRBJ2-2; no definite D call. The CDR3 has 16 amino acids. Trimming removed 3 bases at V and 0 bases at J, with 12 bases between. Germline V gene sequence: CDR1 SGHRS, CDR2 YFSETQ. Here the CDR3 reads CASSSRGHTNTGELFF. DNA for the CDR3: TGCGCCAGCAGCTCGAGAGGTCATACGAACACCGGGGAGCTGTTTTTT.

V usage is TRBV6-1 and J usage is TRBJ1-5, with D perhaps matching TRBD1 (5 bases). CDR3 length: 13 amino acids. V lost 3 bases and J 6 bases, leaving 9 bases between the germline ends. Germline loops: CDR1 MNHNS, CDR2 SASEGT. CDR3 sequence (DNA): TGTGCCAGCAGTGAGGGGGAGGGTCAGCCCCAGCATTTT. It translates to CASSEGEGQPQHF.

This chain connects TRBV7-9 to TRBJ1-5; 7 bases agree with TRBD1. Germline CDR1 SEHNR, CDR2 FQNEAQ (reference sequence). The V gene end was trimmed by 3 bases and the J gene end by 2 bases; junction bases not matched to a gene: 7. This CDR3 contains 16 residues. This CDR3 reads CASSLATGTGNQPQHF. For the CDR3, the DNA is TGTGCCAGCAGCTTGGCCACCGGGACAGGCAATCAGCCCCAGCATTTT.

The gene calls are TRBV12-3 or TRBV12-4 and TRBJ1-2; weak D call: TRBD1 (5 bases). The CDR3 is 12 amino acids. Trimming left V 3 bases short and J 5 bases short, with 7 bases between. The CDR3 is CASSLGPYGYTF. For the CDR3, the DNA is TGTGCCAGCAGTTTGGGGCCGTATGGCTACACCTTC.

The gene calls are TRBV5-4 and TRBJ2-3, with 8 bases fitting TRBD2. In germline, CDR1 is SGHNT, CDR2 YYREEE (reference sequence). The V and J ends lost 3 bases and 3 bases, in that order; junction bases with no gene match: 12. The CDR3 length is 17 residues. The CDR3 loop reads CASSSSSPGLGTDTQYF. The CDR3 DNA follows: TGTGCCAGCAGCTCCAGTAGCCCGGGACTAGGGACAGATACGCAGTATTTT.

The chain is built from TRBV5-1 and TRBJ2-7; D uncertain. CDR3 size: 12 residues. V was shortened by 2 bases and J by 7 bases, with 10 bases between the two germline ends. The germline CDR1 and CDR2 sequences are SGHRS and YFSETQ. CDR3: CASSLPGREQYF. In DNA form, the CDR3 reads TGCGCCAGCAGCTTACCAGGCCGTGAGCAGTACTTC.

This clone was recorded once. The V and J genes are TRBV5-1 and TRBJ2-7; 7 bases map to TRBD1. The trim removed 3 bases at V and 3 bases at J, leaving 0 bases unmatched. The length of the CDR3 is 12 residues. CDR1 is SGHRS, CDR2 YFSETQ, per germline. CDR3 region: CASSSGGYEQYF. CDR3 in DNA: TGCGCCAGCAGCTCAGGGGGCTACGAGCAGTACTTC.

This clone was seen only once. The CDR3 sequence: CAWSVRAGLTGYTF. Here the CDR3 DNA reads TGTGCCTGGAGTGTACGGGCGGGGCTCACTGGCTACACCTTC. The chain uses TRBV30 and TRBJ1-2; possible D gene TRBD1, 5 bases. The CDR3 runs to 14 residues. CDR1 is GTSNPN, CDR2 SVGIG, per germline (reference sequence). V was cut by 0 bases and J by 7 bases, with 15 bases left in between.

The chain combines TRBV10-1 with TRBJ2-1; 9 nucleotides agree with TRBD2. The CDR3 has 13 residues. V dropped 3 bases and J dropped 8; count of bases not matched to a gene: 2. The germline V gene has CDR1 WNHNN and CDR2 SYGVQD (reference sequence). The CDR3 here is CASSEGTSYEQFF. The CDR3 nucleotides are TGCGCCAGCAGTGAAGGGACTAGCTATGAGCAGTTCTTC.

This clone was recorded only once. V usage is TRBV19 and J usage is TRBJ1-2; 9 bases agree with TRBD1. Germline V lookup: CDR1 LNHDA, CDR2 SQIVND (reference sequence). This CDR3 is built from 16 residues. Trimming at V came to 5 bases and at J to 4 bases, leaving 11 bases not matched to a gene. The CDR3 sequence is CASSSPGDRVRYGYTF. The CDR3 DNA reads as TGTGCCAGTAGTTCTCCGGGGGACAGGGTTCGCTATGGCTACACCTTC. The whole variable domain, remainder taken from reference TRBV19 and TRBJ1-2, is DGGITQSPKYLFRKEGQNVTLSCEQNLNHDAMYWYRQDPGQGLRLIYYSQIVNDFQKGDIAEGYSVSREKKESFPLTVTSAQKNPTAFYLCASSSPGDRVRYGYTFGSGTRLTVV.

The CDR3 DNA is TGCGCCAGCAGCTTGGGGTTGGTGTCGGACACTGAAGCTTTCTTT. It specifies CASSLGLVSDTEAFF. V usage is TRBV5-1 and J usage is TRBJ1-1; D gene uncertain. The V end lost 0 bases, the J end lost 3 bases, and 12 bases lay between the germline ends. The CDR3 is made up of 15 amino acids. CDR1 SGHRS and CDR2 YFSETQ come from the germline V gene.

The gene calls are TRBV30 and TRBJ2-5; D is unclear. The germline gives CDR1 GTSNPN, CDR2 SVGIG (reference sequence). Trimming removed 0 bases at V and 2 bases at J, with 10 bases between. The CDR3 has 14 residues. CDR3 nucleotides: TGTGCCTGGAGTGTAATCGGCGGACAAGAGACCCAGTACTTC. Translation: CAWSVIGGQETQYF.

The chain combines TRBV11-2 with TRBJ2-1, with TRBD2 matching over 8 bases. Germline V gene data show CDR1 as SGHAT and CDR2 as FQNNGV. Germline trimming cut 0 bases from V and 5 bases from J; bases unmatched to any gene: 3. The CDR3 loop spans 15 amino acids. This chain's CDR3 is CASSLDGRANNEQFF. For the CDR3, the DNA is TGTGCCAGCAGCTTAGACGGGAGGGCCAACAATGAGCAGTTCTTC.

V usage is TRBV28 and J usage is TRBJ1-6, with D perhaps TRBD1 (5 bases). Trimming left V 2 bases short and J 9 bases short, with 11 bases between. CDR1 MDHEN and CDR2 SYDVKM come from the germline V gene. This CDR3 is 14 amino acids long. CDR3 protein: CASSLTQGGSPLHF. CDR3 coding DNA: TGTGCCAGCAGTTTAACCCAGGGTGGTTCACCCCTCCACTTT.

The genes are TRBV3-1 (or the pseudogene TRBV3-2) and TRBJ1-6; 8 nucleotides agree with TRBD1. Germline assignment: CDR1 LGHDT and CDR2 YNNKEL (reference sequence). This CDR3 has 17 residues. Trimming took 3 bases from V and 2 from J; bases not matched to a gene: 6. Here the CDR3 DNA reads TGTGCCAGCAGCCACACAGGGGGTAGTGCCTATAATTCACCCCTCCACTTT. Residues: CASSHTGGSAYNSPLHF.

This rearrangement joins TRBV6-6 to TRBJ2-7, with a weak D call TRBD1 (5 bases). Germline lookup yields CDR1 MNHNY and CDR2 SVGAGI (reference sequence). The CDR3 runs to 13 residues. V gave up 11 bases and J gave up 1 base, with 15 bases separating them. The CDR3 is CAASLGQSYEQYF. The CDR3 DNA sequence: TGTGCCGCGTCGCTGGGGCAGTCCTACGAGCAGTACTTC.

The rearrangement uses TRBV6-5 and TRBJ2-5; the match to TRBD2 covers 7 bases. The CDR3 contains 15 residues. J lost 3 bases, V lost 2 bases, and 6 bases had no gene match. Looked up from germline, CDR1 is MNHEY and CDR2 is SVGAGI. The CDR3 loop reads CASSYRGLAEETQYF. CDR3 coding DNA: TGTGCCAGCAGTTACAGAGGGCTAGCGGAAGAGACCCAGTACTTC.

This chain connects TRBV5-4 to TRBJ2-7; 10 nucleotides agree with TRBD2. Per germline, CDR1 SGHNT and CDR2 YYREEE (reference sequence). Trimming took 4 bases from V and 3 from J; bases not matched to a gene: 7. The CDR3 totals 15 residues. CDR3 residues: CASSAQREGLYEQYF. The DNA of the CDR3 is TGTGCCAGCAGCGCCCAGCGGGAGGGCCTCTACGAGCAGTACTTC. The entire variable domain, with the rest obtained from reference TRBV5-4 and TRBJ2-7, is as follows: ETGVTQSPTHLIKTRGQQVTLRCSSQSGHNTVSWYQQALGQGPQFIFQYYREEENGRGNFPPRFSGLQFPNYSSELNVNALELDDSALYLCASSAQREGLYEQYFGPGTRLTVT.

The chain has TRBV19 and TRBJ1-2; possible D gene TRBD1, 6 bases. V was clipped by 3 bases and J by 8 bases, with 13 bases between them. CDR3 length: 13 amino acids. Germline CDR1 reads LNHDA; CDR2 reads SQIVND (reference sequence). Here the CDR3 reads CASSITGWRGYTF. The CDR3 DNA sequence: TGTGCCAGTAGTATTACAGGGTGGAGAGGCTACACCTTC.

This chain uses TRBV7-2 with TRBJ2-7; D remains unclear. The CDR3 spans 12 residues. Germline-derived CDR1 and CDR2 are SGHTA and FQGNSA. Trimming pared 8 bases from V and 5 bases from J, leaving 13 bases between. CDR3 loop: CASGLGNNEQYF. Here the CDR3 DNA reads TGTGCCAGCGGCCTAGGCAACAACGAGCAGTACTTC.

This clone was found a few times. The chain is built from TRBV27 and TRBJ1-5; D is unclear. The CDR3 spans 14 residues. CDR1 MNHEY and CDR2 SMNVEV come from the germline V gene (reference sequence). V was clipped by 6 bases and J by 4 bases, with 13 bases between them. The CDR3 loop reads CASSREGGNQPQHF. The CDR3, as DNA: TGTGCCAGCAGCCGAGAGGGTGGGAATCAGCCCCAGCATTTT.

This chain joins TRBV2 and TRBJ1-3, with TRBD1 matching 7 bases. The V gene end was trimmed by 5 bases and the J gene end by 4 bases; junction bases not matched to a gene: 11. Germline CDR1 is SNHLY and CDR2 is FYNNEI. CDR3 length: 16 amino acids. CDR3 amino acids: CASSYLPGTEGNTIYF. For the CDR3, the DNA is TGTGCCAGCAGTTACCTTCCCGGGACAGAAGGAAACACCATATATTTT.

The chain links TRBV18 to TRBJ2-5, with D perhaps matching TRBD2 (5 bases). CDR3 length: 13 amino acids. Between the trimmed V and J ends, which lost 3 bases and 3 bases, there was a span of 8 bases. The germline V gene has CDR1 KGHSH and CDR2 LQKENI. The CDR3 DNA follows: TGTGCCAGCTCACCCCCCGGGGAAGAGACCCAGTACTTC. This codes for CASSPPGEETQYF.

The chain is built from TRBV29-1 and TRBJ1-3; maybe TRBD1 (5 bases). Germline V gives CDR1 SQVTM, CDR2 ANQGSEA. The CDR3 extends over 13 amino acids. Between the trimmed V and J ends, which lost 6 bases and 0 bases, there was a span of 9 bases. The CDR3 spells CSVQDSSGNTIYF. The DNA of the CDR3 is TGCAGCGTACAGGATTCCTCTGGAAACACCATATATTTT.

V is TRBV1 and J is TRBJ1-5; whether TRBD1, the table's D call, matches the DNA was not checked. TRBV1 is a pseudogene. The CDR3 spans 16 residues. In nucleotides, the CDR3 is TGCACCAGCAGCCCCCCCGAGGTAGTCAGGGATCAGCCCCAGCATTTT. Translated, it gives CTSSPPEVVRDQPQHF.

A note on this clone: With a much larger clone just one base away, this may be a read error. The chain recombines TRBV28 with TRBJ1-5, with 8 bases lining up with TRBD1. Germline assignment: CDR1 MDHEN and CDR2 SYDVKM. The CDR3 contains 14 residues. J gave up 3 bases and V 8 bases, and 6 bases lay outside the gene matches. The CDR3 sequence is CASGAGGFNQPQHF. The CDR3 DNA sequence: TGTGCCAGCGGCGCAGGGGGCTTCAATCAGCCCCAGCATTTT.